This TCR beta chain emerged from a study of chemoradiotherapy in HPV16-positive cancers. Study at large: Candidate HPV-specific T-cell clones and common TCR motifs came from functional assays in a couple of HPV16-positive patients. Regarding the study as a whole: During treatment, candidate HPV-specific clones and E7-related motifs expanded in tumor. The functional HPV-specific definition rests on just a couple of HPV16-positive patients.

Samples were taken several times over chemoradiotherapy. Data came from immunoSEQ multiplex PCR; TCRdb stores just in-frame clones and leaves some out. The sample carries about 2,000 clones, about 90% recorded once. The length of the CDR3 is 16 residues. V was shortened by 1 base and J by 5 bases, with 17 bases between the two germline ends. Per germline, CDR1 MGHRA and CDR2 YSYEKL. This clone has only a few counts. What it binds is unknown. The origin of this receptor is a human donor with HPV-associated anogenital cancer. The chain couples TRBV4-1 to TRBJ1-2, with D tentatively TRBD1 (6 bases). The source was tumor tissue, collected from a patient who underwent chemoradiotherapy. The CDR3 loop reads CASSQGGGPSTYGYTF. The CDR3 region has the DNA TGCGCCAGCAGCCAAGGTGGGGGCCCCTCTACTTATGGCTACACCTTC.